The 2 T cell receptor beta chains reported below all come from one sample, sequenced in a study of blood T cell repertoires in COVID-19. Here immunoSEQ multiplex PCR was the method, and the copy in TCRdb shows in-frame clones only, minus some. The repertoire consists of 250,000 to 300,000 clones, with 75% to 90% occurring once and the leading ten covering 2.2%. The sequenced sample was peripheral blood. These receptors came from a woman between 45 and 65 years old who had recovered from COVID-19.

The V and J genes are TRBV7-8 and TRBJ2-1; TRBD2 is a possible D gene (6 bases). CDR1 is SGHVS and CDR2 is FQNEAQ in the germline V gene. Trimming left V 1 base short and J 4 bases short, with 11 bases between. The CDR3 extends over 15 amino acids. CDR3 in DNA: TGTGCCAGCAGCTTAGGGGCGGGGTTATACAATGAGCAGTTCTTC. It is translated as CASSLGAGLYNEQFF.

V gene TRBV9 combines with J gene TRBJ1-2, with 8 nucleotides matching TRBD1. After removal of 0 bases from V and 5 bases from J, the junction contained 6 bases not matched to a gene. The CDR3 covers 15 residues. Germline values: CDR1 SGDLS, CDR2 YYNGEE. In DNA, the CDR3 is TGTGCCAGCAGCGTAGGGACAGGGAGGTTATATGGCTACACCTTC. Its protein product is CASSVGTGRLYGYTF.